Following are 23 T cell receptor beta chains from one sample sequenced in a study of shared clonotypes between healthy human individuals. As defined, naive CD8 cells were CD45RO-negative and positively selected for CCR7, with terminally differentiated effector memory CD45RA+ cells excluded. Sequenced by immunoSEQ multiplex PCR; TCRdb stores in-frame clones only, minus some. The sample includes approximately 2,000,000 clones, about 94% of them seen just once. Material: naive CD8+ T cells from PBMCs. The receptors were gathered from a man aged 18 to 29 in good health. Some clones in this sample may be carry-over from other donors' samples.

V and J are TRBV28 and TRBJ2-1; no definite D call. This CDR3 spans 14 amino acids. Trimming removed 8 bases at V and 3 bases at J, with 14 bases between. Per the germline V gene, CDR1 is MDHEN and CDR2 is SYDVKM. The chain's CDR3 is CASGPRDFYNEQFF. The CDR3 DNA is TGTGCCAGCGGGCCGCGTGACTTCTACAATGAGCAGTTCTTC.

This chain uses TRBV2 with TRBJ2-1; 7 bases map to TRBD1. From germline, CDR1 is SNHLY and CDR2 FYNNEI. The trim removed 8 bases at V and 3 bases at J, leaving 7 bases unmatched. The CDR3 spans 14 residues. CDR3 sequence reads: CASAGTAHYNEQFF. The CDR3 DNA reads as TGTGCCAGCGCCGGGACAGCACACTACAATGAGCAGTTCTTC.

The rearrangement uses TRBV5-1 and TRBJ1-2; no definite D call. Germline values: CDR1 SGHRS, CDR2 YFSETQ. The CDR3 spans 12 residues. Trimming took off 1 base at V and 7 bases at J, with 8 bases between the two ends. CDR3 sequence (DNA): TGCGCCAGCAGCTTGAAGGGATTTGGCTACACCTTC. This sequence encodes CASSLKGFGYTF. The variable domain in full, completed from reference TRBV5-1 and TRBJ1-2, reads KAGVTQTPRYLIKTRGQQVTLSCSPISGHRSVSWYQQTPGQGLQFLFEYFSETQRNKGNFPGRFSGRQFSNSRSEMNVSTLELGDSALYLCASSLKGFGYTFGSGTRLTVV.

V usage is TRBV28 and J usage is TRBJ2-7; 7 positions match TRBD2. CDR1 and CDR2 from the germline V gene are MDHEN and SYDVKM. V lost 2 bases to trimming and J lost 0 bases; unmatched junction nucleotides: 4. The CDR3 totals 15 residues. CDR3 sequence reads: CASSLERGLSYEQYF. The CDR3 coding sequence is TGTGCCAGCAGTTTAGAGCGGGGCCTCTCCTACGAGCAGTACTTC.

The V and J genes are TRBV27 and TRBJ2-7, with D possibly called TRBD1 or TRBD2 (5 bases each). V lost 4 bases and J lost 6, with 13 bases in between. CDR1 MNHEY and CDR2 SMNVEV come from the germline V gene (reference sequence). The CDR3 runs 13 residues. The chain's CDR3 is CASSSTGTTEQYF. The DNA for the CDR3 is TGTGCCAGCAGTTCAACCGGGACGACCGAGCAGTACTTC.

The J gene is TRBJ2-7, the V gene TRBV7-8; TRBD2 might be the D (5 bases). Germline CDR1 is SGHVS and CDR2 is FQNEAQ. The CDR3 spans 15 residues. V was clipped by 2 bases and J by 2 bases, with 13 bases between them. CDR3 in amino acids: CASSLIGLPTYEQYF. CDR3 nucleotide sequence: TGTGCCAGCAGCTTAATTGGACTGCCGACCTACGAGCAGTACTTC.

The CDR3 region has the DNA TGCGCCAGCAGCCGAAGCTTACTAGCGGGAGAGACCCAGTACTTC. Its translation: CASSRSLLAGETQYF. This chain joins TRBV5-1 and TRBJ2-5; 9 nucleotides line up with TRBD2. There are 15 residues in the CDR3. CDR1 and CDR2 (germline): SGHRS, YFSETQ. The V segment lost 4 bases and the J segment 4 bases; nucleotides outside the gene matches: 8.

This chain uses TRBV7-3 with TRBJ2-1; D possibly corresponds to TRBD2 (6 bases). CDR3 length equals 15 residues. The germline V gene encodes CDR1 SGHTA and CDR2 FQGTGA. V lost 5 bases and J 8 bases, leaving 19 bases between the germline ends. CDR3 sequence: CASSASPRGLDEQFF. The DNA for the CDR3 is TGTGCCAGCAGCGCTTCCCCCCGGGGACTCGATGAGCAGTTCTTC.

The J gene is TRBJ1-1, the V gene TRBV7-2; D not certain. This CDR3 contains 15 residues. CDR1 and CDR2 (germline): SGHTA, FQGNSA. Trimming shortened V by 5 bases and J by 6 bases, and 19 bases separated the two germline ends. The CDR3 nucleotides read TGTGCCAGCAGCCCAGACGAGGGAGACGGCCCTGAAGCTTTCTTT. Translating gives CASSPDEGDGPEAFF. The entire variable domain, with the rest obtained from reference TRBV7-2 and TRBJ1-1, is as follows: GAGVSQSPSNKVTEKGKDVELRCDPISGHTALYWYRQSLGQGLEFLIYFQGNSAPDKSGLPSDRFSAERTGGSVSTLTIQRTQQEDSAVYLCASSPDEGDGPEAFFGQGTRLTVV.

The rearrangement links TRBV19 to TRBJ1-1; the match to TRBD1 covers 8 bases. Trimming at V came to 5 bases and at J to 3 bases, leaving 8 bases not matched to a gene. The CDR3 totals 15 residues. Germline V CDR1 and CDR2: LNHDA, SQIVND (reference sequence). Written as DNA, the CDR3 is TGTGCCAGTAGTTCTTGGACAGGGTCCGACACTGAAGCTTTCTTT. It yields the protein CASSSWTGSDTEAFF.

The chain employs TRBV28 and TRBJ2-1, with D possibly being TRBD2 (5 bases). The V gene's germline CDR1 is MDHEN and CDR2 SYDVKM. CDR3 length: 18 residues. V was trimmed by 2 bases and J by 8 bases, leaving 25 bases between them. The CDR3 sequence is CASSLNQPGTHARDEQFF. The CDR3 DNA reads as TGTGCCAGCAGTTTAAACCAACCGGGAACACACGCACGCGATGAGCAGTTCTTC.

A few counts support this clone. Other nucleotide sequences in the sample specify the same CDR3. This sequence joins TRBV27 and TRBJ1-5; D ambiguous. Germline CDR1 reads MNHEY; CDR2 reads SMNVEV (reference sequence). V was clipped by 2 bases and J by 4 bases, with 9 bases between them. The CDR3 is 14 amino acids. The CDR3, as DNA: TGTGCCAGCAGTTTACGGGATCGGAATCAGCCCCAGCATTTT. Translating gives CASSLRDRNQPQHF.

This clone appeared a single time. The rearrangement joins TRBV18 to TRBJ2-7; D might be TRBD1 (6 bases). The germline V gene encodes CDR1 KGHSH and CDR2 LQKENI. This CDR3 is built from 16 residues. V lost 0 bases and J 2 bases, leaving 14 bases between the germline ends. The CDR3, as DNA: TGTGCCAGCTCACCACCAGACAGGATCGATCCCTACGAGCAGTACTTC. It yields the protein CASSPPDRIDPYEQYF.

The J gene is TRBJ1-2, the V gene TRBV18; 7 bases are a match to TRBD1. After removal of 2 bases from V and 4 bases from J, the junction contained 13 bases not matched to a gene. CDR3 length equals 17 residues. Germline values: CDR1 KGHSH, CDR2 LQKENI. The CDR3 protein is CASSPSLTWDSFYGYTF. CDR3 DNA: TGTGCCAGCTCACCATCCCTTACCTGGGACAGCTTCTATGGCTACACCTTC.

This rearrangement joins TRBV7-2 to TRBJ2-7, with D perhaps given as TRBD1 or TRBD2 (5 bases each). Germline values: CDR1 SGHTA, CDR2 FQGNSA. Trimming shortened V by 1 base and J by 3 bases, and 13 bases separated the two germline ends. This CDR3 is built from 15 residues. The CDR3 region has the DNA TGTGCCAGCAGCTTAGACTTGGGGGTGTTCTACGAGCAGTACTTC. Translated: CASSLDLGVFYEQYF.

The chain couples TRBV4-3 to TRBJ1-2; possibly TRBD1 for D (6 bases). The V gene lost 4 bases and the J gene lost 4 bases, with 16 bases spanning the gap. Germline V gene sequence: CDR1 LGHNA, CDR2 YSLEER. The CDR3 extends over 15 amino acids. The CDR3 here is CASSPSIGQLYGYTF. The CDR3 DNA is TGCGCCAGCAGCCCGTCCATTGGACAGCTCTATGGCTACACCTTC.

The chain recombines TRBV27 with TRBJ1-5; 12 nucleotides align to TRBD1. There are 18 residues in the CDR3. Germline V gene sequence: CDR1 MNHEY, CDR2 SMNVEV (reference sequence). The J segment lost 1 base and the V segment lost 5 bases, leaving 9 bases of the junction unmatched. This CDR3 reads CASSPTMGQGASNQPQHF. In DNA, the CDR3 is TGTGCCAGCAGTCCGACCATGGGACAGGGGGCAAGCAATCAGCCCCAGCATTTT.

This clone was observed a single time. The chain has TRBV28 and TRBJ1-2; D might be TRBD1 (6 bases). This CDR3 has 13 amino acids. CDR1 and CDR2 from the germline V gene are MDHEN and SYDVKM. V was clipped by 7 bases and J by 4 bases, with 13 bases between them. CDR3: CASTRTGSYGYTF. The CDR3 DNA sequence: TGTGCCAGCACTCGAACAGGGTCCTATGGCTACACCTTC.

The chain uses TRBV28 and TRBJ2-4; 7 bases fit TRBD1. The CDR3 runs 17 residues. Trimming cost V 10 bases and J 1 base; bases outside gene matches: 16. Germline CDR1 reads MDHEN; CDR2 reads SYDVKM. CDR3 protein: CATETGTSYGAKNIQYF. The CDR3 DNA is TGTGCCACCGAGACAGGGACAAGTTATGGGGCCAAAAACATTCAGTACTTC.

The chain recombines TRBV15 with TRBJ2-1, with D hard to call. The ends were cut back, 1 base at V and 0 bases at J, with 7 bases in the middle. Looked up from germline, CDR1 is LNHNV and CDR2 is YYDKDF (reference sequence). The CDR3 runs to 15 residues. The CDR3: CATSRALRSYNEQFF. The CDR3 DNA reads TGTGCCACCAGCAGAGCTCTACGCTCCTACAATGAGCAGTTCTTC.

The gene calls are TRBV6-5 and TRBJ2-7, with 7 nucleotides matching TRBD1. The germline gives CDR1 MNHEY, CDR2 SVGAGI. Trimming cost V 11 bases and J 2 bases; bases outside gene matches: 12. The CDR3 has 14 amino acids. Written as DNA, the CDR3 is TGTGCCTCCCAGCCCGGGACAGCGACCTACGAGCAGTACTTC. It translates to CASQPGTATYEQYF.

The chain couples TRBV5-1 to TRBJ1-1, with a possible D match to TRBD1 (5 bases). V lost 6 bases and J lost 5, with 20 bases in between. CDR3 size: 15 residues. In germline, CDR1 is SGHRS, CDR2 YFSETQ. The CDR3 nucleotides read TGCGCCAGCACCCTGTCGGGGGGTCAGGGAACTGAAGCTTTCTTT. It specifies CASTLSGGQGTEAFF.

This rearrangement joins TRBV7-9 to TRBJ2-2, with D possibly being TRBD1 (5 bases). Per the germline V gene, CDR1 is SEHNR and CDR2 is FQNEAQ (reference sequence). V was shortened by 7 bases and J by 3 bases, with 9 bases between the two germline ends. This CDR3 spans 13 amino acids. The CDR3 region is CASMGRHTGELFF. The CDR3 nucleotides read TGTGCCAGCATGGGGCGACACACCGGGGAGCTGTTTTTT.